This T cell receptor (beta chain) stems from a study of T-cell reconstitution after alpha-beta-depleted transplantation in children. In this sample, this clonotype turned up a few times. Preparation of the TCRbeta library involved a method that used unique molecular identifiers. One entry per CDR3 protein results from TCRdb running MiXCR on the PCR reads. The table records 500,000 to 600,000 distinct CDR3 sequences, about 17% of them present only once. The sequence came from a human donor who donated a stem cell graft to a child with acute lymphoblastic leukemia. The specimen was PBMCs from the stem cell graft donor, collected from the stem cell graft.

In DNA form, the CDR3 reads TGCAGTGCTAGAAAACCGGGGACAGAAGCTTTCTTT. It codes for CSARKPGTEAFF. The chain combines TRBV20-1 with TRBJ1-1; a possible D gene is TRBD1 (6 bases). Germline V gene lookup returns CDR1 DFQATT and CDR2 SNEGSKA (reference sequence). This CDR3 is 12 amino acids long. V shed 2 bases and J shed 8 bases, with 12 bases lying between them.